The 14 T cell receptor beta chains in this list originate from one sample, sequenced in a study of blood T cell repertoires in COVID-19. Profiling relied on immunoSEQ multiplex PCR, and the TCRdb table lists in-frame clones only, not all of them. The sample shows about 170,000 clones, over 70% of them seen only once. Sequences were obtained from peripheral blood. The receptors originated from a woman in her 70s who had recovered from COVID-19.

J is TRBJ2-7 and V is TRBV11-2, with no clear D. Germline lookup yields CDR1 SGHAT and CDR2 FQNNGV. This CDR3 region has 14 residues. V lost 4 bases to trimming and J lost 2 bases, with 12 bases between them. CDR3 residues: CASSYSYVAYEQYF. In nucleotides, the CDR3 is TGTGCCAGCAGCTACTCCTATGTGGCCTACGAGCAGTACTTC.

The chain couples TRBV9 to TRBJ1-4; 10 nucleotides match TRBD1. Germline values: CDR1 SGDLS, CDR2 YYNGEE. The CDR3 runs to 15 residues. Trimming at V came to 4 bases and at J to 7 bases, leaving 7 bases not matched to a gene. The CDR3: CASSSGTGVTEKLFF. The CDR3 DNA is TGTGCCAGCAGCTCTGGGACAGGGGTGACTGAAAAACTGTTTTTT. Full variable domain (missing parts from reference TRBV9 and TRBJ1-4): DSGVTQTPKHLITATGQRVTLRCSPRSGDLSVYWYQQSLDQGLQFLIQYYNGEERAKGNILERFSAQQFPDLHSELNLSSLELGDSALYFCASSSGTGVTEKLFFGSGTQLSVL.

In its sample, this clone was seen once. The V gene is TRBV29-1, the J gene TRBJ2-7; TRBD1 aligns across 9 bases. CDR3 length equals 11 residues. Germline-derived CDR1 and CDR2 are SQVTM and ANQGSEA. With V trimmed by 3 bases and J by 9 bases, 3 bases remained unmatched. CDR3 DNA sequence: TGCAGCGTTGAGACAGGGGGGATGCAGTACTTC. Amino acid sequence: CSVETGGMQYF.

CDR3 coding DNA: TGTGCCAGCAGTTACTCGCGGGTACAGGGCTCCTACGAGCAGTACTTC. It specifies CASSYSRVQGSYEQYF. The chain is built from TRBV6-6 and TRBJ2-7; D might be TRBD1 (6 bases). Germline values: CDR1 MNHNY, CDR2 SVGAGI (reference sequence). Trimming left V 0 bases short and J 0 bases short, with 12 bases between. This CDR3 region has 16 residues.

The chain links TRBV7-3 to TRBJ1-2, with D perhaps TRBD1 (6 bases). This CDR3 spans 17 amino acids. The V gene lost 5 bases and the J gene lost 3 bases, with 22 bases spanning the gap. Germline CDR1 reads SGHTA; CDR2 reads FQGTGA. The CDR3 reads CASSPQPGGLHDYGYTF. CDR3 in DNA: TGTGCCAGCAGCCCCCAACCGGGGGGCTTGCATGACTATGGCTACACCTTC.

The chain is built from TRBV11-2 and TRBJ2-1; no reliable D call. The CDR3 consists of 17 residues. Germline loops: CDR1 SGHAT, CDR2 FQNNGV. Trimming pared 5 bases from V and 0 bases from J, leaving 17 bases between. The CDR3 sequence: CASSAPPQVSSYNEQFF. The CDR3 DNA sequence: TGTGCCAGCAGCGCCCCACCCCAGGTGAGCTCCTACAATGAGCAGTTCTTC.

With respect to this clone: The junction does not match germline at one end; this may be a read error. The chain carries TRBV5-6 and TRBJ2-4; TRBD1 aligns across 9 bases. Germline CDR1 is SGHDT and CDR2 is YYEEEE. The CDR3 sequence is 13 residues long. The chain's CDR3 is CASSAGQGTYSDF. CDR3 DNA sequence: TGTGCCAGCAGCGCCGGACAGGGGACCTATTCGGACTTC.

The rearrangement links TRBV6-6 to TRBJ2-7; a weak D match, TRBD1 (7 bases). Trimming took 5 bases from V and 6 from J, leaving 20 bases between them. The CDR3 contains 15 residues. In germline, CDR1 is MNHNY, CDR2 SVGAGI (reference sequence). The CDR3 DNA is TGTGCCAGCAGTCCCGGAGGAGGGGGCGGCGTCGAGCAGTACTTC. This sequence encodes CASSPGGGGGVEQYF.

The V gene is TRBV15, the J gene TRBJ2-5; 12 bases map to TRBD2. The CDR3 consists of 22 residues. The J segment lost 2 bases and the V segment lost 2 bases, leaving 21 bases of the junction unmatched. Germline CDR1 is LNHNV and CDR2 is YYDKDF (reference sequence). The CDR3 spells CATSRPPGLAGPGRGGQETQYF. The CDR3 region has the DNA TGTGCCACCAGCAGACCCCCGGGACTAGCGGGCCCCGGACGGGGGGGTCAAGAGACCCAGTACTTC.

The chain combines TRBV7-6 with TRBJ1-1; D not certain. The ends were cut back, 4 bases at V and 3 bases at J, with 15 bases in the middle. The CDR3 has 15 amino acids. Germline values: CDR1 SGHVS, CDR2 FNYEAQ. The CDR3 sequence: CASSSRGPRDTEAFF. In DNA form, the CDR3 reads TGTGCCAGCAGCTCCCGCGGGCCGCGGGACACTGAAGCTTTCTTT.

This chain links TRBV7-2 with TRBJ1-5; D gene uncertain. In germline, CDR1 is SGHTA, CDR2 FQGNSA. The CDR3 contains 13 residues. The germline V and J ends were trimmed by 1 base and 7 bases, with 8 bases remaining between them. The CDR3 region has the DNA TGTGCCAGCAGCTTAGTTCGGGAGCAGCCCCAGCATTTT. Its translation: CASSLVREQPQHF.

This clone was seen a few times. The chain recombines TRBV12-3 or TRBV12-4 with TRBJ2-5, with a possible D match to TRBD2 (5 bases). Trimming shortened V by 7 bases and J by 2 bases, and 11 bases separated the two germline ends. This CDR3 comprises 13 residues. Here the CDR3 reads CASTPSGQETQYF. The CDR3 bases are TGTGCCAGCACCCCGTCGGGGCAAGAGACCCAGTACTTC.

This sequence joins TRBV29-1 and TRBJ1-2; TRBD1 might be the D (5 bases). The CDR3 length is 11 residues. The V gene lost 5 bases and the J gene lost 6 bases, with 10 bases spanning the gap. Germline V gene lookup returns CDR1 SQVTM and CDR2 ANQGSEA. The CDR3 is CSVYRLDGYTF. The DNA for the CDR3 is TGCAGCGTTTACAGGCTTGATGGCTACACCTTC.

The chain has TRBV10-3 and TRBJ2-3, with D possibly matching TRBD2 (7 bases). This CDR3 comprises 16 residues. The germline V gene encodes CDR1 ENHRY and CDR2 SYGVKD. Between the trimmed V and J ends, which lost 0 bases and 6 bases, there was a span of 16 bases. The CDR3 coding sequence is TGTGCCATCAGTGAGTCTAGGGGGGGGGTCGCGGATACGCAGTATTTT. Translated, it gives CAISESRGGVADTQYF.